Listed here is a single TCR beta chain. This CDR3 is 16 amino acids long. Germline CDR1 and CDR2: SEHNR and FQNEAQ (reference sequence). Trimming removed 5 bases from V and 7 bases from J; junction bases left unmatched: 12. The data derive from a study of identical twins. Template switching added a universal primer site, and cDNA bore unique molecular identifiers. MiXCR, run by TCRdb on the 5' RACE reads, gives a single entry per CDR3 protein. The sample lists roughly 470,000 distinct CDR3 sequences, 13% to 15% occurring once. A further study also used this sample, focusing on yellow fever vaccine responses in identical twins.

The TCR comes from a young woman in good health. The sample was CD4+ T cells sorted from blood. The chain links TRBV7-9 to TRBJ1-1; 11 nucleotides align to TRBD1. The CDR3 here is CASSPGTGGKWIEAFF. CDR3 bases: TGTGCCAGCAGCCCTGGGACAGGGGGAAAATGGATTGAAGCTTTCTTT.